This T cell receptor (beta chain) was observed in a study of blood T cell repertoires in COVID-19. The CDR3 loop spans 14 amino acids. V trimming: 0 bases; J trimming: 7 bases; junction bases outside the gene matches: 2. Germline V gene data show CDR1 as SNHLY and CDR2 as FYNNEI. Researchers sorted participants into cohorts using their self-reported clinical history. Some clones are missing from TCRdb's copy, which holds only in-frame ones; the method was immunoSEQ multiplex PCR. The sample includes fewer than 450,000 clones, about 88% seen only once; the top ten take 1.2%. Specimen: PBMCs or T cells enriched from blood (not recorded which). The origin of this receptor is a young woman who had recovered from COVID-19. This rearrangement joins TRBV2 to TRBJ1-4; TRBD1 agrees at 7 bases. The CDR3 nucleotides read TGTGCCAGCAGTGAAGCGGGGACAGCTGAAAAACTGTTTTTT. Its translation: CASSEAGTAEKLFF.